This T cell receptor (beta chain) was recovered during a study of blood T cell repertoires in COVID-19. The table lists this clone with a count of one. With V trimmed by 5 bases and J by 7 bases, 7 bases remained unmatched. The CDR3 consists of 15 residues. Germline lookup yields CDR1 SEHNR and CDR2 FQNEAQ (reference sequence). TCRdb keeps only in-frame clones here, not all; method: immunoSEQ multiplex PCR. The sample gives some 300,000 clones, over 85% of which show up once; approximately 1.8% is in the top ten. The V gene is TRBV7-9, the J gene TRBJ1-6, with 8 bases matching TRBD1. This sequence originates from a woman aged 25 to 45 with COVID-19, enrolled during active disease. The source material was peripheral blood. CDR3 DNA: TGTGCCAGCAGCGCCCGGACAGGGAGGAATTCACCCCTCCACTTT. Protein: CASSARTGRNSPLHF.